Below are 13 T cell receptor beta chains sequenced from a single sample in a study of PD-1 blockade in classical Hodgkin lymphoma (TCRdb year 2020). The time point label, as the study defines it: cycle 4 day 1 (C4D1), after 6 weeks of nivolumab. Relapse after autologous stem cell transplantation had occurred in all trial patients, and cohorts A, B and C were distinguished by prior brentuximab vedotin exposure. Magnetic negative selection with a Miltenyi CD4+ T cell isolation kit was used to purify CD4+ T cells from thawed PBMCs. Library generation was performed with the immunoSEQ multiplex PCR assay. This is the immuneACCESS table as TCRdb keeps it, with only in-frame sequences that have V and J called. A part of the clones is gone; compared with another copy, unresolved V genes explain less than half, and the rest is unexplained. Recorded for this sample are more than 10,000 clones; more than 70% of them occurred a single time. Together, the top ten hold approximately 0.9% of the sample.

The sequences come from CD4+ T cells from blood, collected before the fourth cycle of nivolumab. The receptors were gathered from a human donor with classical Hodgkin lymphoma.

The chain recombines TRBV28 with TRBJ2-7; TRBD2 matches at 7 bases. The CDR3 extends over 14 amino acids. V shed 8 bases, J shed 3 bases, and the junction held 10 bases outside the gene matches. In germline, CDR1 is MDHEN, CDR2 SYDVKM. The CDR3 nucleotides are TGTGCCAGCTCCCTGGGGGGGTCTTTCTACGAGCAGTACTTC. Translated: CASSLGGSFYEQYF.

About this clone itself: It is unclear where the CDR3 begins or ends on the DNA, so no DNA is shown, and the CDR3 is as TCRdb lists it. This chain connects TRBV7-2 to TRBJ2-7; no check of the table's D call, TRBD2, against the DNA was made. The germline gives CDR1 SGHTA, CDR2 FQGNSA. The CDR3 is 15 amino acids in total, end residues counted. CDR3 loop: CASSFRGRGDYEQYF.

This chain joins TRBV5-1 and TRBJ2-1, with D perhaps TRBD2 (6 bases). The germline V gene has CDR1 SGHRS and CDR2 YFSETQ. Trimming took 2 bases from V and 5 from J, leaving 11 bases between them. CDR3 length equals 14 residues. The CDR3 DNA reads TGCGCCAGCAGCTTCCCCCGCGGGGACAATGAGCAGTTCTTC. Translating gives CASSFPRGDNEQFF.

The chain uses TRBV23-1 and TRBJ1-1; 7 bases align to TRBD1. TRBV23-1 is an ORF, and what it does is uncertain. J was trimmed by 5 bases and V by 7 bases; bases with no gene match: 13. The CDR3 runs 15 residues. CDR3 protein: CASTPRGTEVTEAFF. The CDR3 bases are TGCGCCAGCACCCCTCGCGGGACAGAGGTAACTGAAGCTTTCTTT.

This chain connects TRBV29-1 to TRBJ2-5; the D is unclear. V was shortened by 3 bases and J by 4 bases, with 12 bases between the two germline ends. Germline V lookup: CDR1 SQVTM, CDR2 ANQGSEA. The CDR3 runs 13 residues. The CDR3 coding sequence is TGCAGCGTTGAGCCCACTTCGAGAGAGACCCAGTACTTC. Its translation: CSVEPTSRETQYF.

The J gene is TRBJ2-3, the V gene TRBV7-9, with 7 bases aligning to TRBD2. The V segment lost 4 bases and the J segment 2 bases; nucleotides outside the gene matches: 6. CDR3 length: 15 amino acids. Per the germline V gene, CDR1 is SEHNR and CDR2 is FQNEAQ (reference sequence). The CDR3 spells CASSWGGVPTDTQYF. The CDR3 region has the DNA TGTGCCAGCAGCTGGGGGGGGGTCCCCACAGATACGCAGTATTTT. Based on the CDR3 plus reference TRBV7-9 and TRBJ2-3, the full variable domain is DTGVSQNPRHKITKRGQNVTFRCDPISEHNRLYWYRQTLGQGPEFLTYFQNEAQLEKSRLLSDRFSAERPKGSFSTLEIQRTEQGDSAMYLCASSWGGVPTDTQYFGPGTRLTVL.

This chain uses TRBV18 with TRBJ2-1; no reliable D call. The CDR3 sequence is 15 residues long. Germline V gene sequence: CDR1 KGHSH, CDR2 LQKENI. Trimming removed 5 bases at V and 0 bases at J, with 11 bases between. The CDR3 protein is CASSSGPSSYNEQFF. CDR3 DNA: TGTGCCAGCTCATCCGGGCCTAGCTCCTACAATGAGCAGTTCTTC.

This chain connects TRBV5-4 to TRBJ1-4; D is undetermined. CDR1 is SGHNT and CDR2 is YYREEE in the germline V gene (reference sequence). The CDR3 is made up of 14 amino acids. Deletions cut 4 bases from V and 4 bases from J, with 11 bases between. The CDR3 DNA follows: TGTGCCAGCAGCCAAGGGCAAGTTAATGAAAAACTGTTTTTT. Translating it yields CASSQGQVNEKLFF. The full variable domain, with the rest looked up from reference TRBV5-4 and TRBJ1-4, is ETGVTQSPTHLIKTRGQQVTLRCSSQSGHNTVSWYQQALGQGPQFIFQYYREEENGRGNFPPRFSGLQFPNYSSELNVNALELDDSALYLCASSQGQVNEKLFFGSGTQLSVL.

CDR3 sequence: CASSVGAGPQETQYF. CDR3 bases: TGTGCCAGCAGCGTAGGGGCAGGGCCCCAAGAGACCCAGTACTTC. The V gene is TRBV9, the J gene TRBJ2-5; D may be TRBD1 (5 bases). Germline CDR1 is SGDLS and CDR2 is YYNGEE. With 0 bases removed from V and 1 base from J, the gap between germline ends came to 10 bases. The CDR3 is 15 residues long.

The CDR3 is CASSGSGGETQYF. The CDR3 DNA is TGTGCCAGTAGCGGGAGCGGGGGGGAGACCCAGTACTTC. V gene TRBV19 combines with J gene TRBJ2-5; 9 bases line up with TRBD2. The CDR3 runs 13 residues. The germline gives CDR1 LNHDA, CDR2 SQIVND (reference sequence). V lost 6 bases and J lost 5; bases outside the gene matches: 4.

This chain links TRBV21-1 with TRBJ2-7; TRBD1 is taken as the D call from the table, unchecked against the DNA. TRBV21-1 is assigned pseudogene status. The CDR3 is made up of 15 amino acids. CDR3 sequence (DNA): TGTGCCAGCAGATTTCCGGGACAGGGCTACTACGAGCAGTACTTC. It is translated as CASRFPGQGYYEQYF.

V usage is TRBV7-2 and J usage is TRBJ1-1, with unresolved D. CDR3 length: 13 residues. Trimming stripped 4 bases from V and 3 bases from J, with 9 bases between. Germline lookup yields CDR1 SGHTA and CDR2 FQGNSA. The chain's CDR3 is CASSSSRDTEAFF. The CDR3 bases are TGTGCCAGCAGCTCTAGCCGAGACACTGAAGCTTTCTTT.

This clone was seen just once. The chain links TRBV30 to TRBJ2-3, with 9 bases matching TRBD2. There are 15 residues in the CDR3. J lost 1 base, V lost 6 bases, and 8 bases had no gene match. CDR1 and CDR2 from the germline V gene are GTSNPN and SVGIG (reference sequence). The CDR3 region has the DNA TGTGCCTGCAACAAGGCTAGCGGGGGCACAGATACGCAGTATTTT. Encoded protein: CACNKASGGTDTQYF. Full variable domain (remainder filled in from reference TRBV30 and TRBJ2-3): SQTIHQWPATLVQPVGSPLSLECTVEGTSNPNLYWYRQAAGRGLQLLFYSVGIGQISSEVPQNLSASRPQDRQFILSSKKLLLSDSGFYLCACNKASGGTDTQYFGPGTRLTVL.